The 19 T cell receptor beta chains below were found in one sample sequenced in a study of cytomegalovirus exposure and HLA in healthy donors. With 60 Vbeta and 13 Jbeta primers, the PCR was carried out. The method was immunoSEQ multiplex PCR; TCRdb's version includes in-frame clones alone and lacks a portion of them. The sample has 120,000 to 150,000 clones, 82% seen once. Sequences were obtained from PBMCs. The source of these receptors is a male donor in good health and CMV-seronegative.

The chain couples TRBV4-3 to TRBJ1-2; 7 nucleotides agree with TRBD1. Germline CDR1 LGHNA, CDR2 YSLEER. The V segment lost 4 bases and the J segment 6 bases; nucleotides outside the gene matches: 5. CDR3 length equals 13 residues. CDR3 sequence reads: CASSLRTGDGYTF. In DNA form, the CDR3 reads TGCGCCAGCAGCCTTCGGACAGGAGATGGCTACACCTTC.

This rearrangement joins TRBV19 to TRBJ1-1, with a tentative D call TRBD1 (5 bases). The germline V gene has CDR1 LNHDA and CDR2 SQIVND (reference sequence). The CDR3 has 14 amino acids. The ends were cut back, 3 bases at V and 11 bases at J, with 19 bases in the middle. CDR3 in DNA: TGTGCCAGTAGTATTATCGGCGGGGCTGAAGAGGCTTTCTTT. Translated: CASSIIGGAEEAFF.

As DNA, the CDR3 is TGTGCCACCACACAGGTCTACGAGCAGTACTTC. This gives the protein CATTQVYEQYF. The chain uses TRBV19 and TRBJ2-7; perhaps TRBD1 as D (5 bases). Per germline, CDR1 LNHDA and CDR2 SQIVND (reference sequence). Trimming took 10 bases from V and 3 from J, leaving 10 bases between them. The CDR3 is 11 amino acids. Full variable domain (remainder filled in from reference TRBV19 and TRBJ2-7): DGGITQSPKYLFRKEGQNVTLSCEQNLNHDAMYWYRQDPGQGLRLIYYSQIVNDFQKGDIAEGYSVSREKKESFPLTVTSAQKNPTAFYLCATTQVYEQYFGPGTRLTVT.

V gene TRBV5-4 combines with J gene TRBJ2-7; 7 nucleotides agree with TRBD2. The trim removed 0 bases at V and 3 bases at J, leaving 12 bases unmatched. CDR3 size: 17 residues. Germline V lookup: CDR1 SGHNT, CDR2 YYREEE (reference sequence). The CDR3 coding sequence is TGTGCCAGCAGCTTGGCCGACTGGCGGGGGACTTTCTACGAGCAGTACTTC. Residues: CASSLADWRGTFYEQYF.

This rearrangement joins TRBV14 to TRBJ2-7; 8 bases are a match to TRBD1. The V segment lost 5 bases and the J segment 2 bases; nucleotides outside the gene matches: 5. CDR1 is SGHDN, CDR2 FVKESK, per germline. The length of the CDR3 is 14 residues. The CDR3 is CASSSGTGPYEQYF. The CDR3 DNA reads TGTGCCAGCAGCTCCGGGACAGGACCCTACGAGCAGTACTTC.

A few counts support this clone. DNA for the CDR3: TGCGCCAGCAGTAATTACTACAATGAGCAGTTCTTC. It specifies CASSNYYNEQFF. This chain uses TRBV10-1 with TRBJ2-1; no clear D. The CDR3 contains 12 residues. CDR1 is WNHNN, CDR2 SYGVQD, per germline (reference sequence). The V end was cut by 5 bases, the J end by 3 bases, with 5 bases between.

CDR3 nucleotide sequence: TGTGCCAGCCTACTGAATGAGGGCATGGGCGGCTACACCTTC. This encodes CASLLNEGMGGYTF. The chain has TRBV28 and TRBJ1-2, with D uncertain. Germline V gene lookup returns CDR1 MDHEN and CDR2 SYDVKM. Trimming removed 8 bases from V and 8 bases from J, with 21 bases in between. The CDR3 runs 14 residues.

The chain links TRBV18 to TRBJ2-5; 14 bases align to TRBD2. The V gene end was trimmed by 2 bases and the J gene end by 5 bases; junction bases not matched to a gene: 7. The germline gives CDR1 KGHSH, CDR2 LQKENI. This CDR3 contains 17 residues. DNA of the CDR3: TGTGCCAGCTCACCATGGACTAGCGGGAGGATGGGGGAGACCCAGTACTTC. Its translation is CASSPWTSGRMGETQYF.

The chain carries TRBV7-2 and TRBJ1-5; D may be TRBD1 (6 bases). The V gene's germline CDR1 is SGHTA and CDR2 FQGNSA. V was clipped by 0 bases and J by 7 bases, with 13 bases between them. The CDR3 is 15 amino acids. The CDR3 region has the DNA TGTGCCAGCAGCTTAGCTTATGGGGGCGGGCAGCCCCAGCATTTT. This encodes CASSLAYGGGQPQHF.

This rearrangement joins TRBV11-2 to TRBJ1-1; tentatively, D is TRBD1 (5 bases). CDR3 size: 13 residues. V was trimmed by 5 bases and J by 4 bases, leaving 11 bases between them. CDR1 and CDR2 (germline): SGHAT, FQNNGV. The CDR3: CASSLGHPTEAFF. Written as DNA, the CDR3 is TGTGCCAGCAGCCTCGGACACCCCACTGAAGCTTTCTTT. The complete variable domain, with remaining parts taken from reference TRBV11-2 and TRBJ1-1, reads EAGVAQSPRYKIIEKRQSVAFWCNPISGHATLYWYQQILGQGPKLLIQFQNNGVVDDSQLPKDRFSAERLKGVDSTLKIQPAKLEDSAVYLCASSLGHPTEAFFGQGTRLTVV.

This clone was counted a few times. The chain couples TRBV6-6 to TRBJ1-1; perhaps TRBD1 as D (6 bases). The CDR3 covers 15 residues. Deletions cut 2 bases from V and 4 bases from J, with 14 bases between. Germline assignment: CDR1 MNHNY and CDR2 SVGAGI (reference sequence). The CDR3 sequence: CASSYAGAVGTEAFF. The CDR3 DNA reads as TGTGCCAGCAGTTACGCAGGGGCCGTGGGCACTGAAGCTTTCTTT.

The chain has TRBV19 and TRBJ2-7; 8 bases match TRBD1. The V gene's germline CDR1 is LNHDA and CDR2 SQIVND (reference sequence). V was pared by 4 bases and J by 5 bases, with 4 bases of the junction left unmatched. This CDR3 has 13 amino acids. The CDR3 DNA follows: TGTGCCAGTAGTAGGCAGGGGGCGGACGAGCAGTACTTC. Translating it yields CASSRQGADEQYF.

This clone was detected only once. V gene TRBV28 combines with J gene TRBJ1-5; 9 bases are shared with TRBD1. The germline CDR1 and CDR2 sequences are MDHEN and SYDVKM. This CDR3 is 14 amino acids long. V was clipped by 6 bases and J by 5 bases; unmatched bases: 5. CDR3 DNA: TGTGCCAGCAGCCCGGGACAGGGATATCAGCCCCAGCATTTT. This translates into CASSPGQGYQPQHF.

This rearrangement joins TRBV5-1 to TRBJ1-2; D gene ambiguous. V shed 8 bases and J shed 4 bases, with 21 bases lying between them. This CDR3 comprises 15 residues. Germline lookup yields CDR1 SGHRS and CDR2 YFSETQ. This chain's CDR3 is CARNHTPLAAYGYTF. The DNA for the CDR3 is TGCGCCAGGAACCACACCCCCTTAGCCGCCTATGGCTACACCTTC.

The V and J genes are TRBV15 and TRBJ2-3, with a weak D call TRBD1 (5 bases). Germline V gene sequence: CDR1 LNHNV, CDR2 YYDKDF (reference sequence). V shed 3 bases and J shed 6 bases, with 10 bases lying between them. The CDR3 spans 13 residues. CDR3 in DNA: TGTGCCACCAGCAGTCAGGGAACGGATACGCAGTATTTT. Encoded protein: CATSSQGTDTQYF.

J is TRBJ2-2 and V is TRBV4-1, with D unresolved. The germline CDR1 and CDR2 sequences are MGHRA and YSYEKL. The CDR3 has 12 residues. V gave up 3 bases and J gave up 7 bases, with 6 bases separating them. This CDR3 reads CASSQKHGELFF. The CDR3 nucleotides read TGCGCCAGCAGCCAGAAGCACGGGGAGCTGTTTTTT.

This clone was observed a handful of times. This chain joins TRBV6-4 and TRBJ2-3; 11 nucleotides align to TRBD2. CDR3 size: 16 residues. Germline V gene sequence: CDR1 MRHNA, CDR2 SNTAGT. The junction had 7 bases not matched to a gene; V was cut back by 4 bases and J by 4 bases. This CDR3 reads CASSVLAGESADTQYF. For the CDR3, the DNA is TGTGCCAGCAGTGTACTAGCGGGAGAGAGCGCAGATACGCAGTATTTT.

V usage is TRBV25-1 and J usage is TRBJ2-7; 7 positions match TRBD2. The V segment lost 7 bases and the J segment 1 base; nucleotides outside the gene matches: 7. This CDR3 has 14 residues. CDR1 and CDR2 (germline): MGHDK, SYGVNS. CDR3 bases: TGTGCCAGCACTGCCGCGGGGGAGTCCTACGAGCAGTACTTC. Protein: CASTAAGESYEQYF.

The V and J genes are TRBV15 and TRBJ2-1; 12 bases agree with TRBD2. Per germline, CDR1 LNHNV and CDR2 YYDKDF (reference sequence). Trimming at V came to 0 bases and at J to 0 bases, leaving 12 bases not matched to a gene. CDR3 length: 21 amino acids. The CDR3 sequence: CATSREGGWLAGGSSYNEQFF. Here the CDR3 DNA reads TGTGCCACCAGCAGAGAAGGGGGATGGCTAGCGGGAGGGAGCTCCTACAATGAGCAGTTCTTC.